Presented here are 28 T cell receptor beta chains from one specimen sequenced in a study of CD8 T cells in Susac syndrome (dated by TCRdb to the late 2010s). Libraries were prepared through the immunoSEQ multiplex PCR assay. RNA was extracted using the RNeasy kit, and roughly 0.5 to 1 ug of the RNA was reverse transcribed with random hexamers. The public reads were quality trimmed at Q25 with fastp and then assembled into clones with MiXCR by TCRdb, keeping productive beta chains. For every CDR3 protein sequence, its rows merge into one entry that carries the most common genes and DNA. The sample data list 90,000 or so distinct CDR3 sequences, and roughly 91% of these were observed just once. Around 0.32% of the sample rests with the top ten. The sample was CD8+ T cells from PBMCs. The receptor source for this set is a human donor in good health.

This clonotype was counted once. V and J are TRBV20-1 and TRBJ1-2; D not resolved. This CDR3 spans 14 amino acids. Germline V gene data show CDR1 as DFQATT and CDR2 as SNEGSKA (reference sequence). V dropped 8 bases and J dropped 0 bases, with 16 bases sitting between them. CDR3 residues: CSPRGEGANYGYTF. The CDR3 DNA follows: TGCAGTCCCCGCGGAGAGGGAGCTAACTATGGCTACACCTTC.

CDR3 coding DNA: TGTGCCAGCAGCTTATCACAGTCTTATGAAAAACTGTTTTTT. Translated: CASSLSQSYEKLFF. The chain is built from TRBV7-9 and TRBJ1-4; D unresolved. Per the germline V gene, CDR1 is SEHNR and CDR2 is FQNEAQ (reference sequence). The V end lost 2 bases, the J end lost 6 bases, and 10 bases lay between the germline ends. The CDR3 is 14 residues long. Together with reference TRBV7-9 and TRBJ1-4, the CDR3 gives the full variable domain: DTGVSQNPRHKITKRGQNVTFRCDPISEHNRLYWYRQTLGQGPEFLTYFQNEAQLEKSRLLSDRFSAERPKGSFSTLEIQRTEQGDSAMYLCASSLSQSYEKLFFGSGTQLSVL.

With respect to this clonotype: Without the conserved terminal phenylalanine or tryptophan, this CDR3 likely stems from a read error. The DNA is omitted, as the CDR3 cannot be located on it reliably, and the CDR3 follows TCRdb's listing. This chain joins TRBV27 and TRBJ1-3; the table's D call TRBD1 went unverified against the DNA. CDR1 MNHEY and CDR2 SMNVEV come from the germline V gene (reference sequence). The CDR3 is made up of 15 amino acids, end residues included. This CDR3 is CASSLTGSSGNTIWR.

This clonotype was observed a single time. V is TRBV3-1 and J is TRBJ2-7; D remains unclear. Germline CDR1 is LGHDT and CDR2 is YNNKEL (reference sequence). The V and J ends lost 1 base and 4 bases respectively, with 5 bases between them. The CDR3 covers 12 residues. The CDR3 reads CASSQGRYEQYF. In nucleotides, the CDR3 is TGTGCCAGCAGCCAAGGTCGGTACGAGCAGTACTTC.

This chain joins TRBV3-1 and TRBJ2-7; D not certain. Per germline, CDR1 LGHDT and CDR2 YNNKEL (reference sequence). The CDR3 totals 14 residues. Trimming took 5 bases from V and 2 from J, leaving 13 bases between them. The CDR3 here is CASSARLDTYEQYF. The DNA of the CDR3 is TGTGCCAGCAGCGCCCGACTGGATACCTACGAGCAGTACTTC.

The count of this clonotype is one. The rearrangement uses TRBV19 and TRBJ2-2; TRBD1 is a possible D gene (5 bases). Trimming took 3 bases from V and 7 from J, leaving 15 bases between them. From germline, CDR1 is LNHDA and CDR2 SQIVND (reference sequence). The CDR3 runs 15 residues. CDR3 amino acids: CASSIQGAPHGELFF. The CDR3 region has the DNA TGTGCCAGTAGTATTCAAGGGGCCCCACACGGGGAGCTGTTTTTT.

The chain recombines TRBV29-1 with TRBJ1-1; 7 nucleotides match TRBD1. CDR1 and CDR2 (germline): SQVTM, ANQGSEA. V was pared by 6 bases and J by 4 bases, with 11 bases of the junction left unmatched. This CDR3 region has 14 residues. In DNA, the CDR3 is TGCAGCGTGGAGGGCAGGGGGGGGACCACTGAAGCTTTCTTT. Protein sequence: CSVEGRGGTTEAFF.

The genes are TRBV4-2 and TRBJ2-3; D is ambiguous. Germline lookup yields CDR1 LGHNA and CDR2 YNFKEQ. The CDR3 loop spans 15 amino acids. Trimming removed 0 bases from V and 4 bases from J, with 11 bases in between. The CDR3 DNA sequence: TGTGCCAGCAGCCAAGAAATGCTGGTGTCAGATACGCAGTATTTT. Translating gives CASSQEMLVSDTQYF.

This sequence joins TRBV20-1 and TRBJ2-3, with D possibly TRBD2 on 6 matching bases. V lost 2 bases, J lost 6 bases, and 12 bases lay in between. The CDR3 extends over 13 amino acids. In germline, CDR1 is DFQATT, CDR2 SNEGSKA (reference sequence). The chain's CDR3 is CSARWGSGDTQYF. CDR3 nucleotides: TGCAGTGCTAGATGGGGTAGCGGTGATACGCAGTATTTT.

J is TRBJ2-3 and V is TRBV11-2, with TRBD2 matching over 15 bases. The CDR3 spans 17 residues. The ends lost 5 bases at V and 3 bases at J; junction bases unmatched: 6. Germline V gives CDR1 SGHAT, CDR2 FQNNGV. CDR3 in DNA: TGTGCCAGCAGCGGGTGGACTAGCGGGGGGGATACAGATACGCAGTATTTT. This sequence encodes CASSGWTSGGDTDTQYF. The variable domain in full, with the rest retrieved from reference TRBV11-2 and TRBJ2-3, is EAGVAQSPRYKIIEKRQSVAFWCNPISGHATLYWYQQILGQGPKLLIQFQNNGVVDDSQLPKDRFSAERLKGVDSTLKIQPAKLEDSAVYLCASSGWTSGGDTDTQYFGPGTRLTVL.

The V gene is TRBV12-3 or TRBV12-4, the J gene TRBJ2-7, with a possible D match to TRBD2 (5 bases). The CDR3 consists of 12 residues. The V and J ends lost 6 bases and 7 bases respectively, with 13 bases between them. The CDR3 here is CASSSRPGEQYF. The CDR3 bases are TGTGCCAGCAGCTCCAGACCGGGGGAGCAGTACTTC.

The chain couples TRBV29-1 to TRBJ1-4; 9 bases map to TRBD1. The CDR3 consists of 14 residues. Germline trimming cut 6 bases from V and 8 bases from J; bases unmatched to any gene: 10. The V gene's germline CDR1 is SQVTM and CDR2 ANQGSEA. CDR3 residues: CSVETGGAGEKLFF. The CDR3 bases are TGCAGCGTCGAAACAGGGGGCGCAGGGGAAAAACTGTTTTTT.

The chain employs TRBV9 and TRBJ1-1, with TRBD1 as a possible D gene (5 bases). V lost 2 bases to trimming and J lost 4 bases, with 9 bases between them. CDR1 and CDR2 (germline): SGDLS, YYNGEE. The CDR3 spans 13 residues. This CDR3 is CASSVAGLTEAFF. The CDR3 region has the DNA TGTGCCAGCAGCGTGGCAGGGCTCACTGAAGCTTTCTTT.

About this clonotype: The limits of the CDR3 on the DNA are not certain, so only TCRdb's listed CDR3 is given. The V call is TRBV6-5, the J call TRBJ2-7; the D call of TRBD1 is as the table states it, not checked on the DNA. Germline CDR1 reads MNHEY; CDR2 reads SVGAGI. Both ends counted, the CDR3 spans 15 residues. The CDR3 is CASSYGFGAGYEQYF.

The J gene is TRBJ2-6, the V gene TRBV5-6, with TRBD1 matching 9 bases. J was trimmed by 0 bases and V by 1 base; bases with no gene match: 5. This CDR3 region has 18 residues. Germline CDR1 reads SGHDT; CDR2 reads YYEEEE. DNA of the CDR3: TGTGCCAGCAGCTTGATTTGGGACAGGGACTCTGGGGCCAACGTCCTGACTTTC. This gives the protein CASSLIWDRDSGANVLTF.

The chain links TRBV11-2 to TRBJ2-3; D is uncertain. Germline-derived CDR1 and CDR2 are SGHAT and FQNNGV. The germline V and J ends were trimmed by 1 base and 4 bases, with 9 bases remaining between them. This CDR3 spans 14 amino acids. CDR3 amino acids: CASSLAYAADTQYF. The DNA of the CDR3 is TGTGCCAGCAGCTTAGCTTACGCCGCAGATACGCAGTATTTT.

This sequence joins TRBV29-1 and TRBJ2-5; 8 bases map to TRBD1. Trimming at V came to 3 bases and at J to 4 bases, leaving 1 base not matched to a gene. Germline CDR1 SQVTM, CDR2 ANQGSEA. This CDR3 region has 12 residues. CDR3 in amino acids: CSVEQGAETQYF. CDR3 coding DNA: TGCAGCGTTGAGCAGGGGGCAGAGACCCAGTACTTC.

V usage is TRBV6-1 and J usage is TRBJ2-3; D may be TRBD1 or TRBD2 (7 bases each). The V end was cut by 5 bases, the J end by 4 bases, with 19 bases between. This CDR3 has 16 amino acids. Germline CDR1 is MNHNS and CDR2 is SASEGT. In DNA form, the CDR3 reads TGTGCCAGCAGTACCTCCGACAGGGAGGGCGCAGATACGCAGTATTTT. Translating gives CASSTSDREGADTQYF.

This clonotype was detected only a few times. V usage is TRBV5-1 and J usage is TRBJ2-3, with D possibly matching TRBD2 (6 bases). Looked up from germline, CDR1 is SGHRS and CDR2 is YFSETQ. The length of the CDR3 is 15 residues. V was shortened by 4 bases and J by 4 bases, with 16 bases between the two germline ends. The CDR3 protein is CASSIDGGSADTQYF. CDR3 in DNA: TGCGCCAGCAGCATTGACGGGGGTAGCGCAGATACGCAGTATTTT.

The chain links TRBV12-3 or TRBV12-4 to TRBJ1-3; maybe TRBD1 (5 bases). There are 14 residues in the CDR3. V gave up 9 bases and J gave up 0 bases, with 12 bases separating them. In DNA form, the CDR3 reads TGTGCCAGTCTGACAGATACCTCTGGAAACACCATATATTTT. The encoded protein is CASLTDTSGNTIYF.

The chain employs TRBV27 and TRBJ2-1; TRBD2 agrees at 9 bases. The CDR3 is made up of 16 amino acids. The V and J ends lost 3 bases and 7 bases, in that order; junction bases with no gene match: 10. In germline, CDR1 is MNHEY, CDR2 SMNVEV (reference sequence). CDR3 sequence: CASSLIMRGGLNEQFF. The CDR3 DNA follows: TGTGCCAGCAGTTTGATCATGCGGGGGGGCCTGAATGAGCAGTTCTTC.

The chain carries TRBV3-1 and TRBJ2-5, with TRBD2 identical over 13 bases. The CDR3 has 18 amino acids. The ends lost 0 bases at V and 1 base at J; junction bases unmatched: 5. CDR1 and CDR2 from the germline V gene are LGHDT and YNNKEL (reference sequence). CDR3 nucleotide sequence: TGTGCCAGCAGCCAAGATCTTGGACTAGCGGGGGTCCAAGAGACCCAGTACTTC. Translating gives CASSQDLGLAGVQETQYF.

The rearrangement links TRBV29-1 to TRBJ1-1, with D perhaps matching TRBD1 (6 bases). This CDR3 has 13 residues. CDR1 is SQVTM and CDR2 is ANQGSEA in the germline V gene. The V end was cut by 7 bases, the J end by 0 bases, with 12 bases between. CDR3 sequence reads: CSAATGLNTEAFF. Here the CDR3 DNA reads TGCAGCGCCGCCACAGGGTTGAACACTGAAGCTTTCTTT.

The chain combines TRBV30 with TRBJ1-5, with D uncertain. The CDR3 sequence is 13 residues long. Looked up from germline, CDR1 is GTSNPN and CDR2 is SVGIG (reference sequence). The V end was cut by 0 bases, the J end by 6 bases, with 9 bases between. The CDR3 nucleotides are TGTGCCTGGAGTGTGCATGGGCTTCAGCCCCAGCATTTT. Its protein is CAWSVHGLQPQHF. Full variable domain (remainder filled in from reference TRBV30 and TRBJ1-5): SQTIHQWPATLVQPVGSPLSLECTVEGTSNPNLYWYRQAAGRGLQLLFYSVGIGQISSEVPQNLSASRPQDRQFILSSKKLLLSDSGFYLCAWSVHGLQPQHFGDGTRLSIL.

The rearrangement links TRBV29-1 to TRBJ2-5, with D hard to call. CDR1 and CDR2 (germline): SQVTM, ANQGSEA. There are 10 residues in the CDR3. The CDR3, as DNA: TGCAGTTCTGGCCAAGAGACCCAGTACTTC. This sequence encodes CSSGQETQYF.

This chain uses TRBV15 with TRBJ1-1, with D possibly TRBD1 on 6 matching bases. Germline values: CDR1 LNHNV, CDR2 YYDKDF (reference sequence). This CDR3 has 15 residues. V was shortened by 3 bases and J by 1 base, with 12 bases between the two germline ends. In DNA, the CDR3 is TGTGCCACCAGCAGCCCCCACAGGGCGAACACTGAAGCTTTCTTT. Amino acid sequence: CATSSPHRANTEAFF.

The chain couples TRBV13 to TRBJ2-7; D perhaps matches TRBD2 (6 bases). From germline, CDR1 is PRHDT and CDR2 FYEKMQ (reference sequence). V lost 5 bases, J lost 0 bases, and 17 bases lay in between. CDR3 length: 16 residues. The CDR3 loop reads CASSPRGGGDSYEQYF. The CDR3 nucleotides read TGTGCCAGCAGCCCCCGAGGAGGCGGGGACTCCTACGAGCAGTACTTC.

The V call is TRBV11-2, the J call TRBJ2-5, with a possible D match to TRBD1 (5 bases). The CDR3 contains 14 residues. CDR1 is SGHAT and CDR2 is FQNNGV in the germline V gene. Trimming took off 1 base at V and 7 bases at J, with 13 bases between the two ends. Here the CDR3 reads CASSLGQGKVTQYF. For the CDR3, the DNA is TGTGCCAGCAGCTTAGGCCAGGGAAAGGTGACCCAGTACTTC.